The 32 T cell receptor beta chains in this list originate from one sample, sequenced in a study of cytomegalovirus exposure and HLA in healthy donors. The PCR ran on 60 Vbeta and 13 Jbeta primers. The table came from immunoSEQ multiplex PCR; TCRdb's copy has only in-frame clones and leaves some out. There are about 120,000 clones in the sample; approximately 80% occur only once, and roughly a tenth lies in the top ten. Sequenced input: PBMCs. Receptors originate from a man aged 25 to 45 in good health and CMV-seropositive.

V usage is TRBV6-1 and J usage is TRBJ1-4, with 7 bases matching TRBD1. V shed 6 bases, J shed 8 bases, and the junction held 9 bases outside the gene matches. Germline CDR1 and CDR2: MNHNS and SASEGT. CDR3 length: 14 amino acids. The CDR3 bases are TGTGCCAGCAGATGGGCAGGGGGTGGAGAAAAACTGTTTTTT. It is translated as CASRWAGGGEKLFF.

This chain joins TRBV6-4 and TRBJ1-1, with 9 bases that match TRBD1. This CDR3 is 13 amino acids long. V shed 5 bases, J shed 5 bases, and the junction held 3 bases outside the gene matches. Germline lookup yields CDR1 MRHNA and CDR2 SNTAGT. Written as DNA, the CDR3 is TGTGCCAGCAGTTTGGACAGGGGTACTGAAGCTTTCTTT. Protein sequence: CASSLDRGTEAFF.

The chain recombines TRBV28 with TRBJ2-6; D possibly corresponds to TRBD1 (5 bases). Germline assignment: CDR1 MDHEN and CDR2 SYDVKM. The CDR3 consists of 15 residues. V lost 1 base and J 4 bases, leaving 8 bases between the germline ends. CDR3 loop: CASSLLGAGANVLTF. The DNA of the CDR3 is TGTGCCAGCAGTTTATTAGGGGCCGGGGCCAACGTCCTGACTTTC.

J is TRBJ1-2 and V is TRBV7-2; 7 nucleotides align to TRBD1. Trimming cost V 1 base and J 3 bases; bases outside gene matches: 8. This CDR3 has 16 amino acids. CDR1 is SGHTA and CDR2 is FQGNSA in the germline V gene. The CDR3 region is CASSLVTGFGDYGYTF. The DNA of the CDR3 is TGTGCCAGCAGCTTAGTGACAGGGTTCGGGGACTATGGCTACACCTTC.

This clone occurred once. CDR3 amino acids: CASSETSGRSSNEQFF. In DNA form, the CDR3 reads TGTGCCAGCAGCGAAACTAGCGGGAGAAGTTCCAATGAGCAGTTCTTC. This sequence joins TRBV7-3 and TRBJ2-1, with 11 bases identical to TRBD2. V lost 5 bases and J lost 6; bases outside the gene matches: 9. CDR1 is SGHTA, CDR2 FQGTGA, per germline. The CDR3 is 16 amino acids.

This chain uses TRBV19 with TRBJ2-3; 11 bases are shared with TRBD2. Germline trimming cut 3 bases from V and 4 bases from J; bases unmatched to any gene: 6. Germline V CDR1 and CDR2: LNHDA, SQIVND (reference sequence). This CDR3 region has 16 residues. The chain's CDR3 is CASSISSGRIADTQYF. For the CDR3, the DNA is TGTGCCAGTAGTATCTCTAGCGGGAGGATTGCAGATACGCAGTATTTT.

The gene calls are TRBV28 and TRBJ2-1, with 9 bases identical to TRBD1. Trimming cost V 2 bases and J 0 bases; bases outside gene matches: 2. The CDR3 is made up of 16 amino acids. Germline V gene data show CDR1 as MDHEN and CDR2 as SYDVKM. This chain's CDR3 is CASSLGTGHSYNEQFF. CDR3 bases: TGTGCCAGCAGTTTAGGGACAGGGCACTCCTACAATGAGCAGTTCTTC.

The J gene is TRBJ1-4, the V gene TRBV7-2; 7 nucleotides line up with TRBD1. V lost 5 bases, J lost 6 bases, and 3 bases stayed unmatched. The CDR3 covers 13 residues. Germline V lookup: CDR1 SGHTA, CDR2 FQGNSA. This CDR3 reads CASSATGDEKLFF. The CDR3 nucleotides are TGTGCCAGCAGCGCCACAGGGGATGAAAAACTGTTTTTT.

The V and J genes are TRBV6-1 and TRBJ1-4, with D perhaps matching TRBD1 (5 bases). Trimming shortened V by 2 bases and J by 8 bases, and 21 bases separated the two germline ends. The CDR3 has 17 amino acids. Germline CDR1 MNHNS, CDR2 SASEGT. CDR3 amino acids: CASSESNYAGLGEKLFF. CDR3 coding DNA: TGTGCCAGCAGTGAATCCAATTACGCAGGGCTAGGAGAAAAACTGTTTTTT.

The chain couples TRBV19 to TRBJ2-3, with D maybe TRBD2 (5 bases). CDR1 is LNHDA, CDR2 SQIVND, per germline (reference sequence). Trimming cost V 6 bases and J 3 bases, with 25 bases left between them. This CDR3 region has 18 residues. This chain's CDR3 is CASSDIRRTRANTDTQYF. CDR3 in DNA: TGTGCCAGTAGCGACATCCGACGGACTCGTGCCAATACAGATACGCAGTATTTT.

The rearrangement links TRBV10-3 to TRBJ2-1; D uncertain. Trimming stripped 3 bases from V and 4 bases from J, with 4 bases between. There are 12 residues in the CDR3. Germline V CDR1 and CDR2: ENHRY, SYGVKD. Here the CDR3 reads CAISELYNEQFF. The CDR3 coding sequence is TGTGCCATCAGTGAACTTTACAATGAGCAGTTCTTC.

The chain carries TRBV11-2 and TRBJ2-3, with unresolved D. The CDR3 has 14 residues. The germline V and J ends were trimmed by 0 bases and 6 bases, with 10 bases remaining between them. Germline V gene lookup returns CDR1 SGHAT and CDR2 FQNNGV. CDR3 residues: CASSLDLVADTQYF. CDR3 DNA sequence: TGTGCCAGCAGCTTAGATCTGGTCGCGGATACGCAGTATTTT.

The genes are TRBV19 and TRBJ2-7; possible D gene TRBD2, 6 bases. This CDR3 has 14 amino acids. V was clipped by 1 base and J by 2 bases, with 9 bases between them. Germline CDR1 reads LNHDA; CDR2 reads SQIVND (reference sequence). The CDR3 here is CASSIGLATYEQYF. For the CDR3, the DNA is TGTGCCAGTAGTATAGGCCTAGCGACCTACGAGCAGTACTTC.

The chain is built from TRBV27 and TRBJ2-3; D possibly corresponds to TRBD2 (6 bases). The CDR3 runs to 13 residues. The germline V gene encodes CDR1 MNHEY and CDR2 SMNVEV (reference sequence). V shed 7 bases and J shed 8 bases, with 16 bases lying between them. The chain's CDR3 is CASTGESLGTQYF. Here the CDR3 DNA reads TGTGCCAGCACGGGGGAGAGCCTGGGTACGCAGTATTTT.

The chain uses TRBV6-1 and TRBJ2-7, with D perhaps TRBD1 (6 bases). Trimming removed 1 base at V and 3 bases at J, with 13 bases between. Germline V gene lookup returns CDR1 MNHNS and CDR2 SASEGT. CDR3 length equals 15 residues. The CDR3 sequence: CASSEGWQGIYEQYF. CDR3 nucleotides: TGTGCCAGCAGTGAAGGGTGGCAGGGGATCTACGAGCAGTACTTC.

The chain carries TRBV27 and TRBJ2-7; tentative D call: TRBD2 (5 bases). Germline CDR1 and CDR2: MNHEY and SMNVEV (reference sequence). CDR3 length: 13 amino acids. With 1 base removed from V and 4 bases from J, the gap between germline ends came to 8 bases. The CDR3 sequence is CASSLYRGYEQYF. In DNA form, the CDR3 reads TGTGCCAGCAGTTTATACCGGGGTTACGAGCAGTACTTC.

The chain employs TRBV10-3 and TRBJ2-3; D unclear. CDR3 length: 11 residues. V lost 4 bases to trimming and J lost 4 bases, with 3 bases between them. Per the germline V gene, CDR1 is ENHRY and CDR2 is SYGVKD. The CDR3 region is CAISAADTQYF. The CDR3 bases are TGTGCCATCAGTGCCGCAGATACGCAGTATTTT.

This sequence joins TRBV11-2 and TRBJ2-5; the match to TRBD1 covers 8 bases. The CDR3 runs 13 residues. Per the germline V gene, CDR1 is SGHAT and CDR2 is FQNNGV. J lost 5 bases, V lost 3 bases, and 2 bases had no gene match. CDR3 nucleotide sequence: TGTGCCAGCAGCTTCGGACAGGGTGAGACCCAGTACTTC. Translation: CASSFGQGETQYF.

The rearrangement links TRBV9 to TRBJ2-2; 8 bases are shared with TRBD2. Germline CDR1 SGDLS, CDR2 YYNGEE. The CDR3 runs to 15 residues. J was trimmed by 0 bases and V by 4 bases; bases with no gene match: 2. In DNA form, the CDR3 reads TGTGCCAGCAGCTCGGGACTAGCGAACACCGGGGAGCTGTTTTTT. Translating gives CASSSGLANTGELFF.

The chain links TRBV27 to TRBJ2-7; weak D call: TRBD1 (5 bases). The CDR3 contains 13 residues. Germline-derived CDR1 and CDR2 are MNHEY and SMNVEV (reference sequence). The V end was cut by 4 bases, the J end by 6 bases, with 13 bases between. Here the CDR3 DNA reads TGTGCCAGCAGTTCCTCTGACCAGGGCGAGCAGTACTTC. Translated, it gives CASSSSDQGEQYF.

This chain joins TRBV15 and TRBJ2-3, with a tentative D call TRBD2 (7 bases). The germline V gene encodes CDR1 LNHNV and CDR2 YYDKDF (reference sequence). V was pared by 3 bases and J by 4 bases, with 17 bases between. The CDR3 runs 16 residues. For the CDR3, the DNA is TGTGCCACCAGCAGGAGGGGGGGCGCGGGGTCAGATACGCAGTATTTT. Translating it yields CATSRRGGAGSDTQYF.

The chain links TRBV29-1 to TRBJ1-2, with 9 positions matching TRBD1. The CDR3 covers 13 residues. V gave up 7 bases and J gave up 5 bases; unmatched junction bases: 8. CDR1 SQVTM and CDR2 ANQGSEA come from the germline V gene. This chain's CDR3 is CSGLGGQGYGYTF. CDR3 bases: TGCAGCGGACTCGGAGGACAGGGGTATGGCTACACCTTC. Complete variable domain (other parts from reference TRBV29-1 and TRBJ1-2): SAVISQKPSRDICQRGTSLTIQCQVDSQVTMMFWYRQQPGQSLTLIATANQGSEATYESGFVIDKFPISRPNLTFSTLTVSNMSPEDSSIYLCSGLGGQGYGYTFGSGTRLTVV.

This chain connects TRBV28 to TRBJ2-4; 8 bases are a match to TRBD1. This CDR3 region has 13 residues. From germline, CDR1 is MDHEN and CDR2 SYDVKM. With V trimmed by 2 bases and J by 11 bases, 5 bases remained unmatched. The CDR3 DNA reads TGTGCCAGCAGTTTAAGACAGGGGCGAGTTCAGTACTTC. This sequence encodes CASSLRQGRVQYF.

This chain links TRBV30 with TRBJ1-5; 7 nucleotides line up with TRBD1. Germline V gene sequence: CDR1 GTSNPN, CDR2 SVGIG (reference sequence). V dropped 5 bases and J dropped 7; count of bases not matched to a gene: 8. The CDR3 sequence is 13 residues long. CDR3 sequence (DNA): TGTGCCTGGGCAGCGACAGGGCACCAGCCCCAGCATTTT. This gives the protein CAWAATGHQPQHF.

This chain connects TRBV4-2 to TRBJ1-2; D is perhaps TRBD1 (6 bases). Germline assignment: CDR1 LGHNA and CDR2 YNFKEQ. The ends were cut back, 2 bases at V and 8 bases at J, with 12 bases in the middle. This CDR3 comprises 13 residues. DNA for the CDR3: TGTGCCAGCAGCCAATTAGGGGGAGGGGGCTACACCTTC. The encoded protein is CASSQLGGGGYTF.

The chain couples TRBV11-2 to TRBJ2-6; D remains ambiguous. Per germline, CDR1 SGHAT and CDR2 FQNNGV. V dropped 4 bases and J dropped 2 bases, with 12 bases sitting between them. The CDR3 runs 16 residues. CDR3 in DNA: TGTGCCAGCAGCTCCGCGCCCAGGCCTGGGGCCAACGTCCTGACTTTC. It is translated as CASSSAPRPGANVLTF.

V usage is TRBV4-1 and J usage is TRBJ2-1, with 9 bases matching TRBD1. The V and J ends lost 3 bases and 7 bases, in that order; junction bases with no gene match: 10. The CDR3 sequence is 16 residues long. Germline V gene data show CDR1 as MGHRA and CDR2 as YSYEKL. CDR3 DNA sequence: TGCGCCAGCAGCCAGACCCCGGGACAGGGAGGGAATGAGCAGTTCTTC. This sequence encodes CASSQTPGQGGNEQFF.

This chain links TRBV18 with TRBJ1-1; TRBD1 matches 7 bases. Trimming cost V 7 bases and J 0 bases; bases outside gene matches: 2. The CDR3 loop spans 13 amino acids. Germline values: CDR1 KGHSH, CDR2 LQKENI. CDR3 in DNA: TGTGCCAGCTTGGACAGGCTGAACACTGAAGCTTTCTTT. This codes for CASLDRLNTEAFF. Full variable domain (missing parts from reference TRBV18 and TRBJ1-1): NAGVMQNPRHLVRRRGQEARLRCSPMKGHSHVYWYRQLPEEGLKFMVYLQKENIIDESGMPKERFSAEFPKEGPSILRIQQVVRGDSAAYFCASLDRLNTEAFFGQGTRLTVV.

The V call is TRBV4-3, the J call TRBJ2-7, with D perhaps matching TRBD2 (7 bases). The CDR3 loop spans 15 amino acids. The germline CDR1 and CDR2 sequences are LGHNA and YSLEER. The V gene lost 1 base and the J gene lost 5 bases, with 15 bases spanning the gap. In DNA, the CDR3 is TGCGCCAGCAGCCAAGTAGGGGCGGGGGCCGACGAGCAGTACTTC. Encoded protein: CASSQVGAGADEQYF.

The chain uses TRBV2 and TRBJ1-5, with D maybe TRBD1 (6 bases). Per germline, CDR1 SNHLY and CDR2 FYNNEI. CDR3 length equals 14 residues. V shed 9 bases and J shed 3 bases, with 15 bases lying between them. CDR3 region: CARGDDRSNQPQHF. The DNA for the CDR3 is TGTGCCAGGGGGGACGACAGGTCCAATCAGCCCCAGCATTTT.

This rearrangement joins TRBV19 to TRBJ2-1, with a tentative D call TRBD1 (6 bases). The V and J ends lost 8 bases and 7 bases respectively, with 12 bases between them. Germline V gene sequence: CDR1 LNHDA, CDR2 SQIVND (reference sequence). This CDR3 has 12 amino acids. CDR3 region: CASAQGRNEQFF. The CDR3 DNA reads as TGTGCCAGTGCACAGGGCAGGAATGAGCAGTTCTTC.

The rearrangement uses TRBV7-9 and TRBJ1-1, with 7 nucleotides matching TRBD1. Germline V gene lookup returns CDR1 SEHNR and CDR2 FQNEAQ (reference sequence). The CDR3 extends over 15 amino acids. V shed 7 bases, J shed 1 base, and the junction held 9 bases outside the gene matches. The CDR3 DNA follows: TGTGCCAGCACCCCAACGGGACAGCCGAACACTGAAGCTTTCTTT. Its translation is CASTPTGQPNTEAFF.